This T cell receptor (beta chain) derives from a study of T cell responses to AZD1222 COVID-19 vaccine. The assay was immunoSEQ multiplex PCR, and TCRdb's table has in-frame clones only and misses some. The table lists about 61,000 clones, 81% of them singletons. The sequences come from peripheral blood, collected 28 days after the second AZD1222 dose. The TCR was taken from an adult who received the AZD1222 COVID-19 vaccine.

CDR3 sequence reads: CASSQDRAGLRSRANVLTF. The DNA of the CDR3 is TGCGCCAGCAGCCAAGATCGGGCGGGGTTACGGAGTAGGGCCAACGTCCTGACTTTC. The genes are TRBV4-1 and TRBJ2-6; maybe TRBD2 (6 bases). This CDR3 spans 19 amino acids. Germline-derived CDR1 and CDR2 are MGHRA and YSYEKL. The V and J ends lost 0 bases and 5 bases respectively, with 20 bases between them.